This entry lists 21 T cell receptor beta chains sequenced from one sample in a study of shared clonotypes between healthy human individuals. Repertoires were generated with immunoSEQ multiplex PCR, while TCRdb's copy carries only in-frame clones and drops some. This table has 2 million to 2.5 million clones, more than 80% appearing once. The sequenced material came from naive CD4+ T cells from PBMCs. Indicated subset: CD45RA+ positively selected. Receptors originate from a young man in good health. Some clones in this sample may be carry-over from other donors' samples.

The J gene is TRBJ2-5, the V gene TRBV7-3; a weak D match, TRBD2 (5 bases). The ends were cut back, 5 bases at V and 9 bases at J, with 19 bases in the middle. The CDR3 extends over 14 amino acids. Germline lookup yields CDR1 SGHTA and CDR2 FQGTGA. The CDR3 is CASSEQRLNAAQYF. As DNA, the CDR3 is TGTGCCAGCAGCGAACAGCGGCTCAACGCGGCCCAGTACTTC.

J is TRBJ1-5 and V is TRBV6-1; the D is unclear. The CDR3 extends over 14 amino acids. V was clipped by 8 bases and J by 0 bases, with 11 bases between them. Germline lookup yields CDR1 MNHNS and CDR2 SASEGT. The CDR3 is CASSQLDSNQPQHF. CDR3 in DNA: TGTGCCAGCTCGCAGCTAGATAGCAATCAGCCCCAGCATTTT.

The chain combines TRBV2 with TRBJ2-1; 11 bases line up with TRBD2. The trim removed 6 bases at V and 4 bases at J, leaving 8 bases unmatched. The CDR3 is made up of 16 amino acids. CDR1 SNHLY and CDR2 FYNNEI come from the germline V gene. The CDR3 sequence is CASSATGTSGYNEQFF. For the CDR3, the DNA is TGTGCCAGCAGCGCGACGGGGACTAGCGGTTACAATGAGCAGTTCTTC. The full variable domain, rest sourced from reference TRBV2 and TRBJ2-1, is EPEVTQTPSHQVTQMGQEVILRCVPISNHLYFYWYRQILGQKVEFLVSFYNNEISEKSEIFDDQFSVERPDGSNFTLKIRSTKLEDSAMYFCASSATGTSGYNEQFFGPGTRLTVL.

The chain employs TRBV7-9 and TRBJ2-2; 16 bases map to TRBD2. With V trimmed by 5 bases and J by 6 bases, 6 bases remained unmatched. Germline CDR1 SEHNR, CDR2 FQNEAQ (reference sequence). There are 17 residues in the CDR3. CDR3 coding DNA: TGTGCCAGCAGCCCACCGGGACTAGCGGGAGGGGCCGGGGAGCTGTTTTTT. Its protein product is CASSPPGLAGGAGELFF.

The chain is built from TRBV30 and TRBJ2-1; 7 nucleotides match TRBD2. The CDR3 runs to 17 residues. V was pared by 1 base and J by 3 bases, with 12 bases of the junction left unmatched. From germline, CDR1 is GTSNPN and CDR2 SVGIG (reference sequence). For the CDR3, the DNA is TGTGCCTGGAGTGGGCTAGCGGAGGTGCGTGGCTACAATGAGCAGTTCTTC. Its translation: CAWSGLAEVRGYNEQFF.

J is TRBJ2-3 and V is TRBV5-1; D possibly corresponds to TRBD2 (6 bases). Trimming removed 0 bases at V and 0 bases at J, with 11 bases between. There are 16 residues in the CDR3. Germline CDR1 reads SGHRS; CDR2 reads YFSETQ. The DNA for the CDR3 is TGCGCCAGCAGCTTGGAGGACTATTCTAGCACAGATACGCAGTATTTT. Its translation: CASSLEDYSSTDTQYF.

This chain links TRBV7-9 with TRBJ2-3, with 8 nucleotides matching TRBD2. J gave up 0 bases and V 8 bases, and 7 bases lay outside the gene matches. Germline V gene lookup returns CDR1 SEHNR and CDR2 FQNEAQ (reference sequence). The CDR3 is 15 residues long. This chain's CDR3 is CASRETGGSTDTQYF. The CDR3 DNA reads as TGTGCCAGCCGAGAAACGGGAGGGAGCACAGATACGCAGTATTTT.

In its sample, this clone was seen once. CDR3 protein: CASSLGGPNEAFF. DNA for the CDR3: TGTGCCAGCAGCTTAGGGGGGCCCAATGAAGCTTTCTTT. The chain combines TRBV7-9 with TRBJ1-1; a possible D gene is TRBD1 (6 bases). The germline V gene encodes CDR1 SEHNR and CDR2 FQNEAQ (reference sequence). The CDR3 spans 13 residues. V lost 1 base to trimming and J lost 7 bases, with 10 bases between them.

The rearrangement uses TRBV5-1 and TRBJ2-2, with 8 bases aligning to TRBD2. V dropped 1 base and J dropped 3; count of bases not matched to a gene: 5. CDR3 length equals 16 residues. From germline, CDR1 is SGHRS and CDR2 YFSETQ. The CDR3, as DNA: TGCGCCAGCAGCTTGCGACGGGGGGGATACACCGGGGAGCTGTTTTTT. It codes for CASSLRRGGYTGELFF.

This clone was recorded a few times. The chain employs TRBV4-2 and TRBJ1-1; no definite D call. CDR1 LGHNA and CDR2 YNFKEQ come from the germline V gene. The ends were cut back, 0 bases at V and 3 bases at J, with 8 bases in the middle. The CDR3 is 14 residues long. The CDR3 loop reads CASSQDLIYTEAFF. For the CDR3, the DNA is TGTGCCAGCAGCCAAGATCTCATCTACACTGAAGCTTTCTTT.

This chain links TRBV7-2 with TRBJ2-2; D gene ambiguous. V dropped 5 bases and J dropped 9 bases, with 13 bases sitting between them. The CDR3 is made up of 13 amino acids. Per germline, CDR1 SGHTA and CDR2 FQGNSA. CDR3 DNA: TGTGCCAGCAGCCAAGACTCGTCCCGGGAGCTGTTTTTT. It is translated as CASSQDSSRELFF.

The V gene is TRBV5-6, the J gene TRBJ2-1; D is unresolved. The V gene's germline CDR1 is SGHDT and CDR2 YYEEEE. The CDR3 totals 11 residues. The germline V and J ends were trimmed by 4 bases and 4 bases, with 3 bases remaining between them. CDR3 protein: CASSAYNEQFF. The DNA for the CDR3 is TGTGCCAGCAGCGCGTACAATGAGCAGTTCTTC.

The CDR3 region has the DNA TGCGCCAGCAGCCACACGAGCCCCCAGTGGGGCTACACCTTC. Protein: CASSHTSPQWGYTF. The V call is TRBV4-1, the J call TRBJ1-2; D not certain. The germline V gene has CDR1 MGHRA and CDR2 YSYEKL. The CDR3 has 14 amino acids. The V end was cut by 3 bases, the J end by 8 bases, with 16 bases between.

The chain is built from TRBV18 and TRBJ2-3; D is unresolved. The CDR3 contains 13 residues. CDR1 is KGHSH and CDR2 is LQKENI in the germline V gene. V was clipped by 5 bases and J by 0 bases, with 6 bases between them. In DNA form, the CDR3 reads TGTGCCAGCTCAAAATTAAGCACAGATACGCAGTATTTT. Its protein is CASSKLSTDTQYF.

This chain links TRBV29-1 with TRBJ1-1; possibly TRBD1 for D (5 bases). CDR1 is SQVTM, CDR2 ANQGSEA, per germline. The V end lost 6 bases, the J end lost 4 bases, and 18 bases lay between the germline ends. The CDR3 length is 14 residues. CDR3 amino acids: CSVQPVLRATEAFF. CDR3 nucleotides: TGCAGCGTCCAACCGGTCCTCAGGGCCACTGAAGCTTTCTTT.

The chain employs TRBV5-1 and TRBJ2-3; possible D gene TRBD2, 6 bases. Germline V CDR1 and CDR2: SGHRS, YFSETQ. CDR3 length: 15 amino acids. Between the trimmed V and J ends, which lost 7 bases and 1 base, there was a span of 16 bases. CDR3 nucleotide sequence: TGCGCCAGCTCACGCGGGGAACACCGCACAGATACGCAGTATTTT. This sequence encodes CASSRGEHRTDTQYF. Complete variable domain (other parts from reference TRBV5-1 and TRBJ2-3): KAGVTQTPRYLIKTRGQQVTLSCSPISGHRSVSWYQQTPGQGLQFLFEYFSETQRNKGNFPGRFSGRQFSNSRSEMNVSTLELGDSALYLCASSRGEHRTDTQYFGPGTRLTVL.

A note on this clone: A much larger clone lies one base from this, so it may be a read error. Other DNA sequences from this sample encode an identical CDR3 as well. The genes are TRBV18 and TRBJ2-3; D is unclear. The CDR3 loop spans 12 amino acids. Per the germline V gene, CDR1 is KGHSH and CDR2 is LQKENI. V lost 3 bases and J lost 2, with 3 bases in between. CDR3 bases: TGTGCCAGCTCACCTACCACAGATACGCAGTATTTT. Protein product: CASSPTTDTQYF.

The chain joins TRBV28 to TRBJ1-4, with unresolved D. CDR3 length: 14 amino acids. CDR1 and CDR2 from the germline V gene are MDHEN and SYDVKM. Trimming took 2 bases from V and 7 from J, leaving 11 bases between them. The CDR3 protein is CASSLPGEREKLFF. As DNA, the CDR3 is TGTGCCAGCAGTTTACCCGGGGAGCGTGAAAAACTGTTTTTT.

The chain has TRBV19 and TRBJ2-5; the D gene is possibly TRBD1 (6 bases). Trimming cost V 10 bases and J 5 bases, with 17 bases left between them. Germline V CDR1 and CDR2: LNHDA, SQIVND (reference sequence). There are 13 residues in the CDR3. For the CDR3, the DNA is TGTGCCACTCAAACTGGGACACGGGAGACCCAGTACTTC. This gives the protein CATQTGTRETQYF.

The chain couples TRBV2 to TRBJ1-3; tentatively, D is TRBD1 (6 bases). The CDR3 has 15 amino acids. V was cut by 7 bases and J by 0 bases, with 13 bases left in between. The germline V gene encodes CDR1 SNHLY and CDR2 FYNNEI. The CDR3 coding sequence is TGTGCCAGCAAGGGGGACGGAGACTCTGGAAACACCATATATTTT. This gives the protein CASKGDGDSGNTIYF.

The chain recombines TRBV6-5 with TRBJ2-7; 7 nucleotides agree with TRBD1. CDR1 is MNHEY, CDR2 SVGAGI, per germline. Trimming cost V 4 bases and J 9 bases; bases outside gene matches: 6. There are 12 residues in the CDR3. The CDR3, as DNA: TGTGCCAGCAGTTTCCAGGGGGTAGGGCAGTACTTC. This sequence encodes CASSFQGVGQYF.